One sample yielded the 20 T cell receptor beta chains listed below, sequenced in a study of blood T cell repertoires in COVID-19. The repertoire was sequenced with immunoSEQ multiplex PCR; TCRdb's copy has only in-frame clones and lacks some. The sample consists of more than 110,000 clones, roughly 80% of them appearing once. The material sequenced was peripheral blood. The receptors derive from a human donor in a cohort sampled during active COVID-19.

This chain connects TRBV6-2 or TRBV6-3 to TRBJ2-1, with 10 positions matching TRBD2. J was trimmed by 8 bases and V by 4 bases; bases with no gene match: 8. Germline lookup yields CDR1 MNHEY and CDR2 SVGEGT. This CDR3 is built from 15 residues. CDR3 protein: CASSSLAGAGDEQFF. Here the CDR3 DNA reads TGTGCCAGCAGTTCCCTAGCGGGGGCCGGAGATGAGCAGTTCTTC.

DNA of the CDR3: TGTGCCAGCACCCCCCTACCTCTAGCGGGGATTGACAATGAGCAGTTCTTC. This gives the protein CASTPLPLAGIDNEQFF. This chain joins TRBV6-2 or TRBV6-3 and TRBJ2-1; 9 nucleotides line up with TRBD2. J gave up 5 bases and V 7 bases, and 15 bases lay outside the gene matches. The CDR3 loop spans 17 amino acids. The V gene's germline CDR1 is MNHEY and CDR2 SVGEGT.

The V and J genes are TRBV12-3 or TRBV12-4 and TRBJ2-7; no firm D call. Trimming left V 6 bases short and J 6 bases short, with 15 bases between. The CDR3 length is 13 residues. This chain's CDR3 is CASRLTVVGEQYF. The CDR3 DNA reads as TGTGCCAGCAGGCTCACAGTGGTCGGCGAGCAGTACTTC.

The chain links TRBV6-5 to TRBJ1-2, with D perhaps TRBD1 (6 bases). CDR1 and CDR2 from the germline V gene are MNHEY and SVGAGI. Trimming stripped 6 bases from V and 4 bases from J, with 12 bases between. This CDR3 spans 13 amino acids. CDR3 region: CASRSDSPYGYTF. In DNA form, the CDR3 reads TGTGCCAGCAGATCGGACAGCCCCTATGGCTACACCTTC.

The chain recombines TRBV9 with TRBJ2-3, with TRBD1 matching over 9 bases. This CDR3 has 15 residues. Unmatched junction bases numbered 1, after V lost 1 base and J lost 1 base. CDR1 and CDR2 from the germline V gene are SGDLS and YYNGEE. The CDR3 loop reads CASSVRQGGTDTQYF. DNA for the CDR3: TGTGCCAGCAGCGTACGACAGGGGGGCACAGATACGCAGTATTTT. The full variable domain, completed using reference TRBV9 and TRBJ2-3, is DSGVTQTPKHLITATGQRVTLRCSPRSGDLSVYWYQQSLDQGLQFLIQYYNGEERAKGNILERFSAQQFPDLHSELNLSSLELGDSALYFCASSVRQGGTDTQYFGPGTRLTVL.

This clone was found once. This sequence joins TRBV11-1 and TRBJ1-6; D is unresolved. V was shortened by 3 bases and J by 0 bases, with 9 bases between the two germline ends. Germline V CDR1 and CDR2: SGHAT, FQDESV (reference sequence). The CDR3 has 16 amino acids. CDR3 sequence reads: CASSFGGASYNSPLHF. CDR3 nucleotides: TGTGCCAGCAGCTTCGGCGGTGCCTCCTATAATTCACCCCTCCACTTT.

The gene calls are TRBV5-1 and TRBJ1-5; 7 bases line up with TRBD1. Unmatched junction bases numbered 7, after V lost 4 bases and J lost 3 bases. This CDR3 has 15 amino acids. The germline V gene encodes CDR1 SGHRS and CDR2 YFSETQ. CDR3: CASSLTQGPNQPQHF. CDR3 coding DNA: TGCGCCAGCAGCCTAACACAGGGGCCCAATCAGCCCCAGCATTTT.

The chain combines TRBV5-4 with TRBJ2-3; TRBD1 is a possible D gene (6 bases). V lost 4 bases and J lost 5, with 11 bases in between. Germline CDR1 and CDR2: SGHNT and YYREEE (reference sequence). The CDR3 contains 13 residues. The DNA for the CDR3 is TGTGCCAGCAGCCCGAGGGGACAAGATACGCAGTATTTT. Translating it yields CASSPRGQDTQYF.

The genes are TRBV29-1 and TRBJ2-7; 9 positions agree with TRBD2. The CDR3 loop spans 12 amino acids. Germline V CDR1 and CDR2: SQVTM, ANQGSEA. The trim removed 8 bases at V and 7 bases at J, leaving 9 bases unmatched. The CDR3 nucleotides read TGCAGCATCTTTAGCGGGGGTAAAGAGCAGTACTTC. As protein: CSIFSGGKEQYF.

The chain carries TRBV5-1 and TRBJ1-1; 7 positions agree with TRBD1. CDR1 and CDR2 (germline): SGHRS, YFSETQ. CDR3 size: 16 residues. V lost 1 base and J lost 10; bases outside the gene matches: 16. The CDR3 loop reads CASSLLQGSGGAGAFF. CDR3 DNA sequence: TGCGCCAGCAGCTTGTTACAGGGGTCCGGAGGGGCGGGAGCTTTCTTT.

The gene calls are TRBV6-5 and TRBJ2-5; 9 nucleotides line up with TRBD2. V was clipped by 2 bases and J by 5 bases; unmatched bases: 6. This CDR3 contains 15 residues. From germline, CDR1 is MNHEY and CDR2 SVGAGI. The DNA for the CDR3 is TGTGCCAGCAGTTACAAGGGACTAGCCCCCGAGACCCAGTACTTC. Protein sequence: CASSYKGLAPETQYF.

The chain links TRBV13 to TRBJ1-3, with D unclear. V was trimmed by 4 bases and J by 0 bases, leaving 10 bases between them. The CDR3 extends over 15 amino acids. CDR1 and CDR2 (germline): PRHDT, FYEKMQ (reference sequence). This CDR3 is CASSYPVLSGNTIYF. CDR3 nucleotide sequence: TGTGCCAGCAGCTACCCAGTCCTCTCTGGAAACACCATATATTTT.

This clone was observed a handful of times. This rearrangement joins TRBV10-3 to TRBJ2-1, with TRBD2 as a possible D gene (7 bases). Germline loops: CDR1 ENHRY, CDR2 SYGVKD. V was cut by 5 bases and J by 8 bases, with 13 bases left in between. The CDR3 sequence is 13 residues long. CDR3 nucleotide sequence: TGTGCCATCAGTCCATGGGGGGGCGATGAGCAGTTCTTC. It yields the protein CAISPWGGDEQFF.

This chain connects TRBV5-1 to TRBJ2-5; no definite D call. The V gene's germline CDR1 is SGHRS and CDR2 YFSETQ. Trimming removed 8 bases from V and 1 base from J, with 15 bases in between. This CDR3 spans 14 amino acids. The chain's CDR3 is CASYRSLSQETQYF. The CDR3, as DNA: TGCGCCAGTTACAGATCCCTAAGCCAAGAGACCCAGTACTTC.

The rearrangement joins TRBV9 to TRBJ1-6, with D hard to call. The CDR3 covers 13 residues. Germline CDR1 is SGDLS and CDR2 is YYNGEE. The V end lost 0 bases, the J end lost 5 bases, and 3 bases lay between the germline ends. Here the CDR3 DNA reads TGTGCCAGCAGCGTAGCTCATAATTCACCCCTCCACTTT. It yields the protein CASSVAHNSPLHF.

This clone was counted once. The V and J genes are TRBV28 and TRBJ2-7; D ambiguous. V lost 4 bases and J lost 6, with 13 bases in between. CDR3 size: 13 residues. CDR1 and CDR2 (germline): MDHEN, SYDVKM. The CDR3 coding sequence is TGTGCCAGCAGTTCGCTCCCCCGCGGCGAGCAGTACTTC. The encoded protein is CASSSLPRGEQYF.

V gene TRBV5-1 combines with J gene TRBJ2-7, with 9 bases lining up with TRBD1. V was pared by 6 bases and J by 6 bases, with 13 bases of the junction left unmatched. The germline V gene has CDR1 SGHRS and CDR2 YFSETQ. This CDR3 has 15 amino acids. CDR3: CASTIAGQGFSEQYF. DNA for the CDR3: TGCGCCAGCACCATTGCGGGACAGGGTTTTAGCGAGCAGTACTTC.

This sequence joins TRBV9 and TRBJ2-1; D possibly corresponds to TRBD2 (5 bases). Looked up from germline, CDR1 is SGDLS and CDR2 is YYNGEE. Trimming stripped 0 bases from V and 6 bases from J, with 7 bases between. The CDR3 is 13 amino acids. The CDR3 here is CASSVGTSNEQFF. The CDR3 DNA is TGTGCCAGCAGCGTAGGTACTAGCAATGAGCAGTTCTTC.

The genes are TRBV6-5 and TRBJ1-2; unclear D gene. This CDR3 has 11 amino acids. Trimming removed 7 bases from V and 4 bases from J, with 7 bases in between. The germline CDR1 and CDR2 sequences are MNHEY and SVGAGI. CDR3 sequence reads: CASTGGYGYTF. Written as DNA, the CDR3 is TGTGCCAGCACGGGAGGCTATGGCTACACCTTC.

CDR3 loop: CASSPRAVNNSPLHF. DNA of the CDR3: TGTGCCAGCAGTCCCCGAGCCGTTAATAATTCACCCCTCCACTTT. The chain uses TRBV6-2 or TRBV6-3 and TRBJ1-6; D gene uncertain. V gave up 5 bases and J gave up 5 bases, with 13 bases separating them. This CDR3 has 15 amino acids. Germline CDR1 MNHEY, CDR2 SVGEGT.